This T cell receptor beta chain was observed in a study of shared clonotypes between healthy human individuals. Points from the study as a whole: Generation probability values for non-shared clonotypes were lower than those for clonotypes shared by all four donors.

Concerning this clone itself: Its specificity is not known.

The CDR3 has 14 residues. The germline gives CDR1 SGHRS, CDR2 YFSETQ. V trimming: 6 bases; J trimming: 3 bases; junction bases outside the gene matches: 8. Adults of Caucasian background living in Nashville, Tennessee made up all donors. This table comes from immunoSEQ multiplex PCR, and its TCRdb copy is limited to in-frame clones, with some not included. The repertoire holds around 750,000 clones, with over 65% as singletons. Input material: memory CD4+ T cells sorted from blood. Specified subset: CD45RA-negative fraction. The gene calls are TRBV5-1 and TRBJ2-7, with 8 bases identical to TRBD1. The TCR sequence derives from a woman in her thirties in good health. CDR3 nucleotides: TGCGCCAGCACCCGGACAGGGTTAGACTACGAGCAGTACTTC. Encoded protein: CASTRTGLDYEQYF.